This is a list of T cell receptor beta chains from one sample in a study of PD-L1 blockade in urothelial cancer. Clones were sequenced by immunoSEQ multiplex PCR, and TCRdb holds only the in-frame ones, with some missing. Of around 29,000 clones in the sample, around 80% are singletons; the top ten hold 2.5% to 3%. The specimen was PBMCs, collected around atezolizumab (anti-PD-L1) treatment. These receptor sequences come from a man in his sixties or seventies with urothelial cancer. The CDR3 runs from the conserved cysteine through the conserved F or W. D genes are given only for firm matches. Clone size is not always given. Where it is, it says once, few, many or a class for expanded clones.

D,size,V,J,DNA,CDR3
TRBD2,few,TRBV4-2,TRBJ2-1,TGTGCCAGCAGTAGAAAGCGGGAGGGCTACAATGAGCAGTTCTTC,CASSRKREGYNEQFF
NA,few,TRBV6-6,TRBJ2-5,TGTGCCAGCAGTTACTCCCAGCCTGGGCAGACCCAGTACTTC,CASSYSQPGQTQYF
NA,once,TRBV5-1,TRBJ2-5,TGCGCCAGCAGCTTGGAGGGGATACCCCAGTACTTC,CASSLEGIPQYF
NA,NA,TRBV6-1,TRBJ2-7,TGTGCCAGCAGTGGTGAGCTGCGGAGGTACGAGCAGTACTTC,CASSGELRRYEQYF
NA,NA,TRBV28,TRBJ2-5,TGTGCCAGCAGCCCGGGTTTCCAAGAGACCCAGTACTTC,CASSPGFQETQYF
NA,NA,TRBV5-1,TRBJ1-1,TGCGCCAGCAGCCCCTGGACCGGAGGAGAGAACACTGAAGCTTTCTTT,CASSPWTGGENTEAFF
TRBD2,NA,TRBV19,TRBJ2-7,TGTGCCAGTGGGACTAGCGGGAGGAACTCCTACGAGCAGTACTTC,CASGTSGRNSYEQYF
NA,NA,TRBV4-3,TRBJ2-1,TGCGCCAGCAACCGGGTCATGGGGGGCAATGAGCAGTTCTTC,CASNRVMGGNEQFF
TRBD2,NA,TRBV18,TRBJ2-1,TGTGCCAGCTCACGGCTAGGAAGCGGGAGGGCCGGCAATGAGCAGTTCTTC,CASSRLGSGRAGNEQFF
NA,NA,TRBV6-6,TRBJ2-7,TGTGCCAGCAGTGGAGGGGGTGCTAGCGGTTCCTACGAGCAGTACTTC,CASSGGGASGSYEQYF
NA,once,TRBV28,TRBJ2-2,TGTGCCAGCAGTTACGACACCACCGGGGAGCTGTTTTTT,CASSYDTTGELFF
TRBD1,NA,TRBV25-1,TRBJ2-5,TGTGCCAGCACCCCGGGACAGTTCCAAGAGACCCAGTACTTC,CASTPGQFQETQYF
NA,NA,TRBV6-1,TRBJ1-1,TGTGCCAGCAGTGGCCCAGGGACACAGAACACTGAAGCTTTCTTT,CASSGPGTQNTEAFF
TRBD1,NA,TRBV5-6,TRBJ1-1,TGTGCCAGCAGCTTGAGGGGGCGAAACACTGAAGCTTTCTTT,CASSLRGRNTEAFF
TRBD1,once,TRBV28,TRBJ2-3,TGTGCCAGCAGTTTAACCGGGACAGGGAAAGATACGCAGTATTTT,CASSLTGTGKDTQYF
TRBD2,few,TRBV5-1,TRBJ2-5,TGCGCCAGCAGCTCCGGGACTAGCGGGAGTTATGAGACCCAGTACTTC,CASSSGTSGSYETQYF
NA,NA,TRBV14,TRBJ2-6,TGTGCCAGCAGCCAGGGGGCCGGGGCCAACGTCCTGACTTTC,CASSQGAGANVLTF
NA,NA,TRBV15,TRBJ2-2,TGTGCCACCAGCCCCTACGCTCAGCGGTCCGGGGAGCTGTTTTTT,CATSPYAQRSGELFF
NA,NA,TRBV28,TRBJ1-3,TGTGCCAGCGTCGGGGGAGCTGGAAACACCATATATTTT,CASVGGAGNTIYF
TRBD2,NA,TRBV6-6,TRBJ2-1,TGTGCCAGCAGTGTAAGGGCTAGCGGGGGGTACAATGAGCAGTTCTTC,CASSVRASGGYNEQFF
NA,NA,TRBV28,TRBJ2-7,TGTGCCAGCACCGGGGGGGGACAGAGCTCCTACGAGCAGTACTTC,CASTGGGQSSYEQYF
NA,NA,TRBV30,TRBJ1-3,TGTGCCTGGAGTGGGTGGGACAACTCTGGAAACACCATATATTTT,CAWSGWDNSGNTIYF
NA,NA,TRBV4-2,TRBJ2-2,TGTGCCAGCAGCCGATCAATTTTTCAGGGAGGAGAAACCGGGGAGCTGTTTTTT,CASSRSIFQGGETGELFF
NA,NA,TRBV6-1,TRBJ1-1,TGTGCCAGCAGTCACCAACAGGCTAAGGACACTGAAGCTTTCTTT,CASSHQQAKDTEAFF